A single sample gave rise to the 27 T cell receptor beta chains below, sequenced in a study of blood T cell repertoires in COVID-19. Measured with immunoSEQ multiplex PCR; TCRdb has only the in-frame clones, and not every one. The sample lists about 84,000 clones; about 68% were seen once. Input material: peripheral blood. These TCRs come from a man aged 45-60 years with active or convalescent COVID-19.

The rearrangement joins TRBV9 to TRBJ2-1, with TRBD1 identical over 10 bases. The CDR3 covers 15 residues. From germline, CDR1 is SGDLS and CDR2 YYNGEE. J lost 5 bases, V lost 3 bases, and 5 bases had no gene match. CDR3 in amino acids: CASSADRGYDNEQFF. The CDR3 DNA reads as TGTGCCAGCAGCGCGGACAGGGGGTACGACAATGAGCAGTTCTTC.

This clone was recorded a few times. V is TRBV4-2 and J is TRBJ2-7; a weak D match, TRBD1 (5 bases). This CDR3 is 18 amino acids long. Trimming shortened V by 0 bases and J by 1 base, and 19 bases separated the two germline ends. Germline CDR1 and CDR2: LGHNA and YNFKEQ. The CDR3 is CASSQEEVQGAQSYEQYF. CDR3 bases: TGTGCCAGCAGCCAAGAGGAAGTCCAAGGGGCCCAATCCTACGAGCAGTACTTC.

This clone appeared a single time. V usage is TRBV3-1 (or the pseudogene TRBV3-2) and J usage is TRBJ2-2, with 8 bases that match TRBD1. Germline V CDR1 and CDR2: LGHDT, YNNKEL (reference sequence). The CDR3 extends over 16 amino acids. V shed 4 bases, J shed 4 bases, and the junction held 8 bases outside the gene matches. CDR3 residues: CASSPYRGLGTGELFF. The CDR3 DNA reads TGTGCCAGCAGCCCATACAGGGGGTTGGGCACCGGGGAGCTGTTTTTT.

The chain recombines TRBV5-1 with TRBJ1-1; D may be TRBD1 (5 bases). The CDR3 has 16 residues. Trimming took off 7 bases at V and 0 bases at J, with 19 bases between the two ends. CDR1 is SGHRS, CDR2 YFSETQ, per germline. CDR3 sequence: CASGGGGASMNTEAFF. DNA of the CDR3: TGCGCCAGCGGGGGGGGAGGCGCAAGCATGAACACTGAAGCTTTCTTT.

This clone was seen more than once but under ten times. The rearrangement links TRBV6-5 to TRBJ1-5, with D unresolved. CDR1 MNHEY and CDR2 SVGAGI come from the germline V gene. CDR3 length: 14 amino acids. Trimming took 6 bases from V and 2 from J, leaving 11 bases between them. This CDR3 is CASSREEGNQPQHF. CDR3 in DNA: TGTGCCAGCAGCCGAGAAGAGGGCAATCAGCCCCAGCATTTT.

This chain links TRBV6-5 with TRBJ2-7; 11 nucleotides agree with TRBD1. CDR1 is MNHEY and CDR2 is SVGAGI in the germline V gene. There are 15 residues in the CDR3. With 7 bases clipped from V and 3 bases from J, the junction kept 8 bases outside the gene matches. CDR3 DNA sequence: TGTGCCAGCACTCTCGGGACAGGGGGGATCTACGAGCAGTACTTC. It is translated as CASTLGTGGIYEQYF.

The chain carries TRBV5-4 and TRBJ2-3; D is perhaps TRBD1 (6 bases). The CDR3 runs 14 residues. Germline lookup yields CDR1 SGHNT and CDR2 YYREEE (reference sequence). Trimming left V 3 bases short and J 3 bases short, with 11 bases between. CDR3: CASSYRTETDTQYF. The CDR3 coding sequence is TGTGCCAGCAGCTACCGGACAGAGACAGATACGCAGTATTTT.

The chain is built from TRBV21-1 and TRBJ1-5. TRBV21-1 is recorded as a pseudogene. The CDR3 runs to 17 residues. The CDR3 sequence is CASSKRLVAGLNQPQHF. CDR3 DNA: TGTGCCAGCAGCAAACGGTTAGTAGCGGGGCTCAATCAGCCCCAGCATTTT.

The chain recombines TRBV7-2 with TRBJ1-4, with 12 bases aligning to TRBD1. The V gene's germline CDR1 is SGHTA and CDR2 FQGNSA. The junction had 4 bases not matched to a gene; V was cut back by 0 bases and J by 8 bases. The CDR3 spans 16 residues. Here the CDR3 reads CASSLAGGTGGEKLFF. For the CDR3, the DNA is TGTGCCAGCAGCTTAGCTGGTGGGACAGGGGGCGAAAAACTGTTTTTT.

This sequence joins TRBV9 and TRBJ2-1; possibly TRBD2 for D (5 bases). Germline loops: CDR1 SGDLS, CDR2 YYNGEE. V was cut by 0 bases and J by 5 bases, with 9 bases left in between. The CDR3 has 14 amino acids. CDR3 in amino acids: CASSVDMGDNEQFF. CDR3 bases: TGTGCCAGCAGCGTAGATATGGGAGACAATGAGCAGTTCTTC.

The J gene is TRBJ2-3, the V gene TRBV24-1, with TRBD2 identical over 9 bases. Germline assignment: CDR1 KGHDR and CDR2 SFDVKD. CDR3 length equals 16 residues. V lost 7 bases, J lost 0 bases, and 7 bases stayed unmatched. CDR3 in amino acids: CATSGASGASTDTQYF. Written as DNA, the CDR3 is TGTGCCACCAGCGGGGCTAGCGGGGCTAGCACAGATACGCAGTATTTT.

Ten or more counts support this clone. The gene calls are TRBV30 and TRBJ2-7, with a tentative D call TRBD1 (5 bases). The CDR3 consists of 12 residues. Germline CDR1 reads GTSNPN; CDR2 reads SVGIG (reference sequence). V lost 0 bases and J 5 bases, leaving 8 bases between the germline ends. The CDR3 here is CAWSVSGNEQYF. The CDR3 bases are TGTGCCTGGAGTGTATCAGGGAACGAGCAGTACTTC.

The CDR3 bases are TGTGCCAGCAGCTCCGCCGCCAGGGGGACGAATCAGCCCCAGCATTTT. Amino acid sequence: CASSSAARGTNQPQHF. This rearrangement joins TRBV7-8 to TRBJ1-5, with 7 nucleotides matching TRBD1. Looked up from germline, CDR1 is SGHVS and CDR2 is FQNEAQ. J lost 4 bases, V lost 4 bases, and 10 bases had no gene match. The CDR3 has 16 amino acids. Variable domain in full (rest from reference TRBV7-8 and TRBJ1-5): GAGVSQSPRYKVAKRGQDVALRCDPISGHVSLFWYQQALGQGPEFLTYFQNEAQLDKSGLPSDRFFAERPEGSVSTLKIQRTQQEDSAVYLCASSSAARGTNQPQHFGDGTRLSIL.

This chain connects TRBV5-1 to TRBJ2-5; TRBD2 is a possible D gene (7 bases). The CDR3 runs 15 residues. Germline lookup yields CDR1 SGHRS and CDR2 YFSETQ. The V gene lost 4 bases and the J gene lost 0 bases, with 13 bases spanning the gap. CDR3 residues: CASSPRGGNQETQYF. Here the CDR3 DNA reads TGCGCCAGCAGCCCTAGGGGGGGCAACCAAGAGACCCAGTACTTC.

The chain employs TRBV4-3 and TRBJ2-3; D not resolved. The CDR3 loop spans 14 amino acids. Trimming took off 4 bases at V and 1 base at J, with 9 bases between the two ends. CDR1 is LGHNA and CDR2 is YSLEER in the germline V gene. CDR3 in amino acids: CASSPGVGTDTQYF. Here the CDR3 DNA reads TGCGCCAGCAGCCCGGGTGTTGGCACAGATACGCAGTATTTT.

The chain combines TRBV6-5 with TRBJ1-2; possible D gene TRBD1, 5 bases. Per germline, CDR1 MNHEY and CDR2 SVGAGI. Trimming left V 9 bases short and J 1 base short, with 18 bases between. This CDR3 is built from 15 residues. The CDR3 bases are TGTGCCAGTACGGCAGGGCGTTCCAATAACTATGGCTACACCTTC. The encoded protein is CASTAGRSNNYGYTF.

The table lists this clone with a few counts. V and J are TRBV19 and TRBJ1-5, with D perhaps matching TRBD1 (6 bases). V gave up 7 bases and J gave up 7 bases, with 14 bases separating them. The germline V gene has CDR1 LNHDA and CDR2 SQIVND (reference sequence). The CDR3 spans 13 residues. The CDR3, as DNA: TGTGCCAGTAATTCGGCAGGGGCCCAGCCCCAGCATTTT. Translated: CASNSAGAQPQHF. Together with reference TRBV19 and TRBJ1-5, the CDR3 gives the full variable domain: DGGITQSPKYLFRKEGQNVTLSCEQNLNHDAMYWYRQDPGQGLRLIYYSQIVNDFQKGDIAEGYSVSREKKESFPLTVTSAQKNPTAFYLCASNSAGAQPQHFGDGTRLSIL.

This clone was seen a few times. The chain carries TRBV2 and TRBJ1-4; 9 bases map to TRBD1. The CDR3 contains 19 residues. Trimming removed 3 bases from V and 3 bases from J; junction bases left unmatched: 14. From germline, CDR1 is SNHLY and CDR2 FYNNEI. The CDR3 bases are TGTGCCAGCAGTGAGCGGGACAGGGTCCGGTTGGTGTCTAATGAAAAACTGTTTTTT. Translated: CASSERDRVRLVSNEKLFF. Looking up the rest from reference TRBV2 and TRBJ1-4 gives the full variable domain: EPEVTQTPSHQVTQMGQEVILRCVPISNHLYFYWYRQILGQKVEFLVSFYNNEISEKSEIFDDQFSVERPDGSNFTLKIRSTKLEDSAMYFCASSERDRVRLVSNEKLFFGSGTQLSVL.

This clone is medium-sized within its sample. This sequence joins TRBV30 and TRBJ2-7; D perhaps matches TRBD1 (6 bases). The CDR3 has 16 amino acids. The germline CDR1 and CDR2 sequences are GTSNPN and SVGIG (reference sequence). V was cut by 0 bases and J by 2 bases, with 17 bases left in between. The CDR3, as DNA: TGTGCCTGGAGTGTACTTCGGACAGCCAGAACCTACGAGCAGTACTTC. This codes for CAWSVLRTARTYEQYF. Full variable domain (remainder filled in from reference TRBV30 and TRBJ2-7): SQTIHQWPATLVQPVGSPLSLECTVEGTSNPNLYWYRQAAGRGLQLLFYSVGIGQISSEVPQNLSASRPQDRQFILSSKKLLLSDSGFYLCAWSVLRTARTYEQYFGPGTRLTVT.

V usage is TRBV27 and J usage is TRBJ1-5; 11 nucleotides line up with TRBD1. CDR1 is MNHEY and CDR2 is SMNVEV in the germline V gene (reference sequence). The length of the CDR3 is 16 residues. V shed 2 bases, J shed 2 bases, and the junction held 2 bases outside the gene matches. For the CDR3, the DNA is TGTGCCAGCAGTTTAGGACAGGGGGCCGGCAATCAGCCCCAGCATTTT. This translates into CASSLGQGAGNQPQHF.

The J gene is TRBJ2-3, the V gene TRBV7-6; D not certain. Between the trimmed V and J ends, which lost 5 bases and 4 bases, there was a span of 19 bases. Per the germline V gene, CDR1 is SGHVS and CDR2 is FNYEAQ. The CDR3 is 16 amino acids. CDR3: CASSLSTGSEPDTQYF. As DNA, the CDR3 is TGTGCCAGCAGCCTATCGACGGGTTCCGAACCAGATACGCAGTATTTT. Full variable domain (rest looked up from reference TRBV7-6 and TRBJ2-3): GAGVSQSPRYKVTKRGQDVALRCDPISGHVSLYWYRQALGQGPEFLTYFNYEAQQDKSGLPNDRFSAERPEGSISTLTIQRTEQRDSAMYRCASSLSTGSEPDTQYFGPGTRLTVL.

The chain combines TRBV7-3 with TRBJ2-5, with 8 bases that match TRBD1. The germline CDR1 and CDR2 sequences are SGHTA and FQGTGA. There are 15 residues in the CDR3. The junction had 4 bases not matched to a gene; V was cut back by 3 bases and J by 1 base. The DNA for the CDR3 is TGTGCCAGCAGCTTGGGGACAGGTCTCCAAGAGACCCAGTACTTC. It yields the protein CASSLGTGLQETQYF.

The V call is TRBV29-1, the J call TRBJ1-1; 10 bases are a match to TRBD1. The V gene end was trimmed by 5 bases and the J gene end by 4 bases; junction bases not matched to a gene: 1. The CDR3 has 12 residues. CDR1 and CDR2 from the germline V gene are SQVTM and ANQGSEA. CDR3 in amino acids: CSVRTGGTEAFF. CDR3 bases: TGCAGCGTTAGGACAGGGGGCACTGAAGCTTTCTTT.

This clone was recorded only once. The CDR3 sequence: CASSQEQKNIQYF. Written as DNA, the CDR3 is TGTGCCAGCAGCCAAGAACAGAAAAACATTCAGTACTTC. The chain links TRBV3-1 (or the pseudogene TRBV3-2) to TRBJ2-4; D ambiguous. V was trimmed by 0 bases and J by 4 bases, leaving 4 bases between them. The CDR3 has 13 amino acids. Per germline, CDR1 LGHDT and CDR2 YNNKEL (reference sequence).

This clone has a handful of counts. This sequence joins TRBV7-3 and TRBJ2-5; 11 nucleotides match TRBD1. Germline V lookup: CDR1 SGHTA, CDR2 FQGTGA. This CDR3 has 15 amino acids. V shed 5 bases, J shed 2 bases, and the junction held 4 bases outside the gene matches. As DNA, the CDR3 is TGTGCCAGCAGCCACGGGACAGGGGGACAAGAGACCCAGTACTTC. The encoded protein is CASSHGTGGQETQYF.

V is TRBV6-1 and J is TRBJ2-3, with 9 bases matching TRBD2. The V gene's germline CDR1 is MNHNS and CDR2 SASEGT. V lost 4 bases and J lost 2; bases outside the gene matches: 10. This CDR3 has 17 residues. As DNA, the CDR3 is TGTGCCAGCAGTGGGCACTTACTAGCGGGTATCACAGATACGCAGTATTTT. This translates into CASSGHLLAGITDTQYF.

J is TRBJ1-1 and V is TRBV12-3 or TRBV12-4; D is unresolved. The CDR3 extends over 11 amino acids. V lost 2 bases and J lost 7, with 5 bases in between. The CDR3 protein is CASSLQFEAFF. The CDR3 DNA reads TGTGCCAGCAGTTTACAGTTTGAAGCTTTCTTT.